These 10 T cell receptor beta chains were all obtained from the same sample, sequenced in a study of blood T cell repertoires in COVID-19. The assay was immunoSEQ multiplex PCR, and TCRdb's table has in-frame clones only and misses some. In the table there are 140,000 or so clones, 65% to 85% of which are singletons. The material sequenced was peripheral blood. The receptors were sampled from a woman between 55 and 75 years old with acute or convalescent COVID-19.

CDR3 nucleotide sequence: TGTGCCAGCAGTGTAACCGCGGGAGCTGGAAACTACGAGCAGTACTTC. As protein: CASSVTAGAGNYEQYF. J is TRBJ2-7 and V is TRBV6-1, with 7 bases aligning to TRBD2. The junction had 12 bases not matched to a gene; V was cut back by 4 bases and J by 3 bases. Per the germline V gene, CDR1 is MNHNS and CDR2 is SASEGT. This CDR3 is 16 amino acids long.

CDR3 protein: CSAGTRGSPLHF. CDR3 nucleotide sequence: TGCAGCGCCGGGACGAGGGGGTCACCCCTCCACTTT. The rearrangement joins TRBV29-1 to TRBJ1-6; D possibly corresponds to TRBD1 (6 bases). Deletions cut 7 bases from V and 10 bases from J, with 14 bases between. The CDR3 extends over 12 amino acids. Germline CDR1 SQVTM, CDR2 ANQGSEA.

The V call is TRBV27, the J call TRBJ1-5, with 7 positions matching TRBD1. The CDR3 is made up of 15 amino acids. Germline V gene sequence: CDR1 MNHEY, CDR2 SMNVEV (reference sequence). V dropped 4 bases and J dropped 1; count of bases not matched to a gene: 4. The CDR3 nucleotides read TGTGCCAGCAGTTACAGGGGTTCAAGCAATCAGCCCCAGCATTTT. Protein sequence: CASSYRGSSNQPQHF.

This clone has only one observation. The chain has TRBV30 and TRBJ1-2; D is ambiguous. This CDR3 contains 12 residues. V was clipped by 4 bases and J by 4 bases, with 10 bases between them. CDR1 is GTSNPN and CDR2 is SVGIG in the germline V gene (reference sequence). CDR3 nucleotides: TGTGCCTGGAATACGGGGAGCTATGGCTACACCTTC. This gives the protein CAWNTGSYGYTF.

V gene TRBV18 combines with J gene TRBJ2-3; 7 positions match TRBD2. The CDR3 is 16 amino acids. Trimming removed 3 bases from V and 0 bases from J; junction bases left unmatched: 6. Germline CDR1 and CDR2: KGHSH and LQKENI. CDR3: CASSPRLATSTDTQYF. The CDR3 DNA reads TGTGCCAGCTCACCTCGACTAGCAACTAGCACAGATACGCAGTATTTT.

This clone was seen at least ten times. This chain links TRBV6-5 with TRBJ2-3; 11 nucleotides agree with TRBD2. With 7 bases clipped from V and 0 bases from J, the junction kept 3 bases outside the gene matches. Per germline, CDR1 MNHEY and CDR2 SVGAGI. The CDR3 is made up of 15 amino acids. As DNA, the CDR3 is TGTGCCAGCATAAGACTAGCGGGGAGCACAGATACGCAGTATTTT. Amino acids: CASIRLAGSTDTQYF.

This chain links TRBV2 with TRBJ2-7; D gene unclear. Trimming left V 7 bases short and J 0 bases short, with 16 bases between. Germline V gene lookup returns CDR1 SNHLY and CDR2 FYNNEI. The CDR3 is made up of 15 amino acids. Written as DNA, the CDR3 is TGTGCCAGCACCGGCCCCGTAGCTAGCTCCTACGAGCAGTACTTC. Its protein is CASTGPVASSYEQYF. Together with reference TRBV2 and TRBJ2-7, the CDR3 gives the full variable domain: EPEVTQTPSHQVTQMGQEVILRCVPISNHLYFYWYRQILGQKVEFLVSFYNNEISEKSEIFDDQFSVERPDGSNFTLKIRSTKLEDSAMYFCASTGPVASSYEQYFGPGTRLTVT.

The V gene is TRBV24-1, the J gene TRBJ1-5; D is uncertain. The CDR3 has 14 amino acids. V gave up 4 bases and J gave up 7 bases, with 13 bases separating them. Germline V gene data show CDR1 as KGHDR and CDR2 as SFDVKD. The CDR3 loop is CATSEQSFQQPQHF. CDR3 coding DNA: TGTGCCACCAGTGAACAGTCGTTCCAGCAGCCCCAGCATTTT.

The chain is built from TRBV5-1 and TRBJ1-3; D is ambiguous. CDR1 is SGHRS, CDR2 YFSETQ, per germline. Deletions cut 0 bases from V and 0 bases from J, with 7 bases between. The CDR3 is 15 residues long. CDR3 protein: CASSLDLVSGNTIYF. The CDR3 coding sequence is TGCGCCAGCAGCTTGGACTTGGTCTCTGGAAACACCATATATTTT.

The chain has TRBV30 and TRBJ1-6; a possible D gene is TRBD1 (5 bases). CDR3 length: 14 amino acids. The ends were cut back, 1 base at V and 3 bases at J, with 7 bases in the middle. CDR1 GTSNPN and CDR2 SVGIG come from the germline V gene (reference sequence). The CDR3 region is CAWSGQGYNSPLHF. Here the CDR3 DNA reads TGTGCCTGGAGTGGGCAGGGCTATAATTCACCCCTCCACTTT.